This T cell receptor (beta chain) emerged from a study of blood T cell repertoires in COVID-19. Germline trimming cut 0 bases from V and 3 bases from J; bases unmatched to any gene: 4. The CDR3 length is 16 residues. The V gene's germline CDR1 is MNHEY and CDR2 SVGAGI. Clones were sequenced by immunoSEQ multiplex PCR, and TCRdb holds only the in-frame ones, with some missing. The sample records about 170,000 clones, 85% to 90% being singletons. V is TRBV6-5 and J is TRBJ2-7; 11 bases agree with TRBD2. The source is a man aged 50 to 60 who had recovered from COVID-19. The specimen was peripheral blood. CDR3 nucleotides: TGTGCCAGCAGTTACTCCTCCGGGACTAGCGGCTACGAGCAGTACTTC. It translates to CASSYSSGTSGYEQYF.